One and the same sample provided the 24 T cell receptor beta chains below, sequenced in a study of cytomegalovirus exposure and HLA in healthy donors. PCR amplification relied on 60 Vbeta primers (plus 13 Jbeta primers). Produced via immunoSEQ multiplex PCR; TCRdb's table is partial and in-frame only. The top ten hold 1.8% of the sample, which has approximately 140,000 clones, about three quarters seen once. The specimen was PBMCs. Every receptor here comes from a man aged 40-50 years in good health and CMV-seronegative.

CDR3 sequence (DNA): TGTGCCAGCAGCGCAACAGGGGCTCCGCAGTATTTT. As protein: CASSATGAPQYF. This chain connects TRBV11-3 to TRBJ2-3, with TRBD1 identical over 7 bases. Germline CDR1 SGHNT, CDR2 YENEEA. The V segment lost 5 bases and the J segment 10 bases; nucleotides outside the gene matches: 6. The CDR3 totals 12 residues.

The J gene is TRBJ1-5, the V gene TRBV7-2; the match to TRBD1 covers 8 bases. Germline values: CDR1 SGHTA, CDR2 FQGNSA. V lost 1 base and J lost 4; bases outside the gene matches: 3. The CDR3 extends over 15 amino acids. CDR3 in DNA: TGTGCCAGCAGCTTAGAGGGACAGGTAAATCAGCCCCAGCATTTT. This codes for CASSLEGQVNQPQHF. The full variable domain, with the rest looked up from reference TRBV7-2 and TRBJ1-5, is GAGVSQSPSNKVTEKGKDVELRCDPISGHTALYWYRQSLGQGLEFLIYFQGNSAPDKSGLPSDRFSAERTGGSVSTLTIQRTQQEDSAVYLCASSLEGQVNQPQHFGDGTRLSIL.

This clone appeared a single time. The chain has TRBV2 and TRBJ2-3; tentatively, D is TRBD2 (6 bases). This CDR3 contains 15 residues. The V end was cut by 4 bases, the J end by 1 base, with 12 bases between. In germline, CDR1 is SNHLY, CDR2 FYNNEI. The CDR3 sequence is CASSAPPGGTDTQYF. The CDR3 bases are TGTGCCAGCAGTGCCCCCCCGGGAGGCACAGATACGCAGTATTTT.

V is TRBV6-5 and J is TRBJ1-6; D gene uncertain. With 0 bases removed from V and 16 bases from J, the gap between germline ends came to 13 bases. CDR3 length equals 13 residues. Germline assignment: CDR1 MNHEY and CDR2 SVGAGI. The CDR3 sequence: CASSYSSAGNLHF. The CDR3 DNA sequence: TGTGCCAGCAGTTACTCCTCGGCGGGGAATCTCCACTTT.

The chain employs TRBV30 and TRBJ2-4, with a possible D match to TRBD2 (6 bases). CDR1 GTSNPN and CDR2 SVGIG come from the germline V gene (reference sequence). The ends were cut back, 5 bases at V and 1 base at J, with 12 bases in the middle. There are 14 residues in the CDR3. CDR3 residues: CAWDGSGAKNIQYF. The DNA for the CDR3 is TGTGCCTGGGACGGGAGTGGGGCCAAAAACATTCAGTACTTC.

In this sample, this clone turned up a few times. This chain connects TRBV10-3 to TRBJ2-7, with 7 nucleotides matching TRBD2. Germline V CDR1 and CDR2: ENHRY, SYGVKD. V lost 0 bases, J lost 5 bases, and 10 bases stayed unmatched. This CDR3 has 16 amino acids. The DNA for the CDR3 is TGTGCCATCAGTGAGTCGGGGGGAGGGCTGGGGGACGAGCAGTACTTC. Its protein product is CAISESGGGLGDEQYF.

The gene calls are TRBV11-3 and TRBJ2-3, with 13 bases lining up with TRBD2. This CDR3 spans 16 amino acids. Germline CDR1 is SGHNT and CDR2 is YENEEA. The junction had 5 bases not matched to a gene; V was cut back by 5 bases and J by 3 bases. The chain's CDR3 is CASSRGTSGATDTQYF. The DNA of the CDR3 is TGTGCCAGCAGCCGGGGGACTAGCGGGGCTACAGATACGCAGTATTTT.

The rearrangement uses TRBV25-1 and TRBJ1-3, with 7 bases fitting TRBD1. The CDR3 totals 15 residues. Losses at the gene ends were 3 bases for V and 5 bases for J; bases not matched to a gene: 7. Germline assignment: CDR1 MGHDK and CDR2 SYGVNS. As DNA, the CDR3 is TGTGCCAGCAGTGATCGTTGGACAGGTAGAAACACCATATATTTT. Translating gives CASSDRWTGRNTIYF.

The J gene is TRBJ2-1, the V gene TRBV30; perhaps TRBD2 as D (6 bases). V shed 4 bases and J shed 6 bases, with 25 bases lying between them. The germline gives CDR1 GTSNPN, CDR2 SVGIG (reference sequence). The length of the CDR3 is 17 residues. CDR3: CAWTPGWETGGANEQFF. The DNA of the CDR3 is TGTGCCTGGACCCCCGGATGGGAAACTGGAGGGGCCAATGAGCAGTTCTTC.

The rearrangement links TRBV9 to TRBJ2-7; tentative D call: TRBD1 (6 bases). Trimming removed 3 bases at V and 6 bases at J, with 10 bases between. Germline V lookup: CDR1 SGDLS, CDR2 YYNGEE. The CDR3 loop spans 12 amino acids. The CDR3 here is CASSEQGSEQYF. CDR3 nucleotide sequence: TGTGCCAGCAGCGAACAGGGCTCCGAGCAGTACTTC.

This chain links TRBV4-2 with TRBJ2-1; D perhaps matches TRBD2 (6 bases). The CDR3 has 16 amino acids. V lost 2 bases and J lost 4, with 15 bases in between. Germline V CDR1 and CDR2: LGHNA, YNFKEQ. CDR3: CASSQNPNGGYNEQFF. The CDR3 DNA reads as TGTGCCAGCAGCCAAAATCCCAACGGGGGATACAATGAGCAGTTCTTC.

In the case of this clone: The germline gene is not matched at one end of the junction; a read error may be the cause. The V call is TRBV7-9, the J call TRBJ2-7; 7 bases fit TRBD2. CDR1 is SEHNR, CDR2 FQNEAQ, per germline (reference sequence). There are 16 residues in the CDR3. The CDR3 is CSSSLPSGETAYEQYF. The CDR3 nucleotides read TGTTCCAGCAGCTTACCCAGCGGGGAGACTGCCTACGAGCAGTACTTC.

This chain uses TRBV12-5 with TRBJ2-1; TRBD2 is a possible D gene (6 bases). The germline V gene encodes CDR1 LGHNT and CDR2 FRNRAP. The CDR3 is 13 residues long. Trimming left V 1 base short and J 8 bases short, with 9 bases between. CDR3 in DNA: TGTGCTAGTGGTTTGGGGGGGGTCGATGAGCAGTTCTTC. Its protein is CASGLGGVDEQFF.

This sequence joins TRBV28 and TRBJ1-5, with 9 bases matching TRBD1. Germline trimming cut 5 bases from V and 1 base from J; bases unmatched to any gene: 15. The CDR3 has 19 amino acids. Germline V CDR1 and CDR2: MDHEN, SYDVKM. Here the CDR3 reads CASSVRDRAYRRSNQPQHF. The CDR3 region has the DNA TGTGCCAGCAGTGTACGGGACAGGGCCTATCGGAGGAGCAATCAGCCCCAGCATTTT.

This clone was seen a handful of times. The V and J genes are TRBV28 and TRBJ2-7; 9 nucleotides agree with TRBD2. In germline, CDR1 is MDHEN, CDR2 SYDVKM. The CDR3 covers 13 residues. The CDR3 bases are TGTGTCACTAGGCGGGAGGGCTCCTACGAGCAGTACTTC. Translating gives CVTRREGSYEQYF. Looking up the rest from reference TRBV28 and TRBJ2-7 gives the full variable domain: DVKVTQSSRYLVKRTGEKVFLECVQDMDHENMFWYRQDPGLGLRLIYFSYDVKMKEKGDIPEGYSVSREKKERFSLILESASTNQTSMYLCVTRREGSYEQYFGPGTRLTVT.

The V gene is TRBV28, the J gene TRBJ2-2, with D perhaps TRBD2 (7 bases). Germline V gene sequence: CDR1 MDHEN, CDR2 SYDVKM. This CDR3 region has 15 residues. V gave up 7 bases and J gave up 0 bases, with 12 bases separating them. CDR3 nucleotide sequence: TGTGCCAGCAAAGGGGGGGCCGCGAACACCGGGGAGCTGTTTTTT. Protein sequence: CASKGGAANTGELFF.

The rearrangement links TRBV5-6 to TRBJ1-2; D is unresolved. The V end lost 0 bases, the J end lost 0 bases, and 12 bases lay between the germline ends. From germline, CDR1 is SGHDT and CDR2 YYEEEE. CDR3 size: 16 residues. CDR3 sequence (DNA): TGTGCCAGCAGCTTGGGATCTCTCCGAGCTAACTATGGCTACACCTTC. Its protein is CASSLGSLRANYGYTF.

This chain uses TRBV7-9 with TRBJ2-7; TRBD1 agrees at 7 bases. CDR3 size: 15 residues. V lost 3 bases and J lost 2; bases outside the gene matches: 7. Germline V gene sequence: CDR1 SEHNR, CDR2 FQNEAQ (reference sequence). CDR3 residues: CASSFGDSMTYEQYF. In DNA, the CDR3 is TGTGCCAGCAGCTTCGGGGACAGCATGACCTACGAGCAGTACTTC.

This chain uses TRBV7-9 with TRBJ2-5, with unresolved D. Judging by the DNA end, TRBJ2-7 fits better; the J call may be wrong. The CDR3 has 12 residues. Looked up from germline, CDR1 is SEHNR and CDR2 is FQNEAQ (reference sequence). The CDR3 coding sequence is TGTGCCAGCAGCTCTACCTTCTACGAGCAGTACTTC. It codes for CASSSTFYEQYF.

CDR3 bases: TGTGCCAGCAGCTTCATGGTGATGACAGACCCCACAGATACGCAGTATTTT. Residues: CASSFMVMTDPTDTQYF. The V gene is TRBV5-5, the J gene TRBJ2-3, with D maybe TRBD1 (5 bases). Between the trimmed V and J ends, which lost 2 bases and 2 bases, there was a span of 18 bases. CDR1 and CDR2 from the germline V gene are SGHKS and YYEKEE (reference sequence). This CDR3 is built from 17 residues.

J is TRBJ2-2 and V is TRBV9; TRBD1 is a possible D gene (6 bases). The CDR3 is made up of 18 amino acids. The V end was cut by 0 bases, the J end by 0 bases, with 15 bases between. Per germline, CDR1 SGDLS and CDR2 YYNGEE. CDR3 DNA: TGTGCCAGCAGCGTAGCTACAGGGACAATGGCGAACACCGGGGAGCTGTTTTTT. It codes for CASSVATGTMANTGELFF.

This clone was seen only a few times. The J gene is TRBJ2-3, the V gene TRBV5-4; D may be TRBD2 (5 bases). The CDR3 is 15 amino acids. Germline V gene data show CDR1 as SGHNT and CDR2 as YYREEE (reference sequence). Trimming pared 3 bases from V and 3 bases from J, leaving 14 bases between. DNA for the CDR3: TGTGCCAGCAGCTCGGATGCGGGCGGGACAGATACGCAGTATTTT. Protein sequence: CASSSDAGGTDTQYF. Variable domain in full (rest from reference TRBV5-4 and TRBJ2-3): ETGVTQSPTHLIKTRGQQVTLRCSSQSGHNTVSWYQQALGQGPQFIFQYYREEENGRGNFPPRFSGLQFPNYSSELNVNALELDDSALYLCASSSDAGGTDTQYFGPGTRLTVL.

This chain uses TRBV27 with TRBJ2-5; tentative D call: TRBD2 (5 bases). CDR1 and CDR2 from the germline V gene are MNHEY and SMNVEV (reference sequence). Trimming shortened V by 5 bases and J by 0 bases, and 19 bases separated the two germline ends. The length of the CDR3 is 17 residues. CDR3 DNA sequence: TGTGCCAGCAGTCCGACCCGGGGAGCTCATTACCAAGAGACCCAGTACTTC. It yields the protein CASSPTRGAHYQETQYF.

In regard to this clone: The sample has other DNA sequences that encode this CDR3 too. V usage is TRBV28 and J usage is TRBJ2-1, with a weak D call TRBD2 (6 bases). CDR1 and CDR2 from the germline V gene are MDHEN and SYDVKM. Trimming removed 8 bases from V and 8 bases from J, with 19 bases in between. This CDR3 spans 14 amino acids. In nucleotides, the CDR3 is TGTGCCAGCCAAGGACGCGGGACTCAGGATGAGCAGTTCTTC. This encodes CASQGRGTQDEQFF.